This TCR beta chain was found in a study of control samples from healthy donors and cancer patients. Sequencing was performed with immunoSEQ multiplex PCR; in TCRdb, only in-frame clones are kept and a portion is missing. The data show about 86,000 clones, around nine tenths seen once. V lost 1 base, J lost 0 bases, and 2 bases stayed unmatched. Germline loops: CDR1 MGHRA, CDR2 YSYEKL. The length of the CDR3 is 15 residues. The sequenced sample consisted of PBMCs. The chain recombines TRBV4-1 with TRBJ1-2; 7 positions agree with TRBD1. The receptor's source is a woman between 50 and 59 years old with colorectal cancer. The CDR3 protein is CASSQGTGSNYGYTF. DNA of the CDR3: TGCGCCAGCAGCCAAGGGACAGGTTCTAACTATGGCTACACCTTC.